This T cell receptor (beta chain) originates from a study of T-cell memory formation after mild COVID-19. As for the study in general: Largely, TCR clusters stayed within a single donor.

This clonotype turned up a few times. Its antigen is undetermined. TCRdb re-called the 5' RACE reads with MiXCR, one entry per CDR3 protein. The sample consists of almost 550,000 distinct CDR3 sequences, roughly 20% of them appearing once. Study-level results: A subset of responding clones appeared in pre-infection memory, suggesting cross-reactive memory joined.

The CDR3 sequence is 15 residues long. Germline V gene lookup returns CDR1 MDHEN and CDR2 SYDVKM. V was trimmed by 3 bases and J by 6 bases, leaving 18 bases between them. This sequence originates from an adult woman who had mild COVID-19 (a few samples of this study predate the infection). Cell type and time point are not known. J is TRBJ2-7 and V is TRBV28, with a weak D call TRBD1 (5 bases). The sample taken for sequencing was PBMCs or a T cell subset sorted from them (not recorded which). The CDR3 bases are TGTGCCAGCAGTTTGGCCCGCTCTAGGGGTGCCGAGCAGTACTTC. Amino acid sequence: CASSLARSRGAEQYF.